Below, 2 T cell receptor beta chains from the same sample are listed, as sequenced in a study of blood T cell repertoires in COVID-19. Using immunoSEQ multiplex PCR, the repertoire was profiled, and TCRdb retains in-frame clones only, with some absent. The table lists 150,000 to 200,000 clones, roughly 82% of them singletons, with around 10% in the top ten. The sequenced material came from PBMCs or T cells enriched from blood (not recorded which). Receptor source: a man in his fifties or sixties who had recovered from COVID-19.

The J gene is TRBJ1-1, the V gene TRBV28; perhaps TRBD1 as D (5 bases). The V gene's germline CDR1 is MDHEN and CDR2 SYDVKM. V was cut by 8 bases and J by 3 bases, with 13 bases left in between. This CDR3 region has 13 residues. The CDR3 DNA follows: TGTGCCAGCTCTTCGGCAGGGCACACTGAAGCTTTCTTT. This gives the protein CASSSAGHTEAFF.

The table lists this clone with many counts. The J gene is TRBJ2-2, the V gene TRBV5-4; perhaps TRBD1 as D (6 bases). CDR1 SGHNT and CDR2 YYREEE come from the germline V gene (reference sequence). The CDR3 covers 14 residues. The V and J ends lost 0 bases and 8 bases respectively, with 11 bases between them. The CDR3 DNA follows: TGTGCCAGCAGCTTGGATCCAGGGGCTGGGGAGCTGTTTTTT. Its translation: CASSLDPGAGELFF.